The 16 T cell receptor beta chains reported below all come from one sample, sequenced in a study of vaccination effects on CD4 cells after COVID-19. These receptors lack a known antigen. ViraFEST assay sequencing came after antigen-specific CD4+ T cells were expanded with viral peptide pools. After more than 8 days in culture, the CD4+ T cells were isolated. Vaccinated recipients, who were negative for nucleocapsid antibodies, had no history of SARS-CoV-2 infection. The repertoire was sequenced with immunoSEQ multiplex PCR; TCRdb's copy has only in-frame clones and lacks some. The sample yields tens of thousands of clones, 73% seen once. Material: CD4+ T cells from PBMCs cultured with SARS-CoV-2 spike peptides, obtained before COVID-19 vaccination. Receptor source: a human donor who received a COVID-19 vaccine.

The chain combines TRBV5-5 with TRBJ1-1; D possibly corresponds to TRBD1 (6 bases). V shed 1 base and J shed 0 bases, with 13 bases lying between them. Germline-derived CDR1 and CDR2 are SGHKS and YYEKEE (reference sequence). CDR3 length: 16 amino acids. The DNA for the CDR3 is TGTGCCAGCAGCTTGTTTAAAGACAGGCTGAACACTGAAGCTTTCTTT. This sequence encodes CASSLFKDRLNTEAFF.

Only a few counts were recorded for this clone. The V call is TRBV6-5, the J call TRBJ1-4; possibly TRBD1 for D (6 bases). V was shortened by 6 bases and J by 6 bases, with 14 bases between the two germline ends. The germline CDR1 and CDR2 sequences are MNHEY and SVGAGI. The CDR3 is 14 residues long. CDR3: CASRQTGNYEKLFF. CDR3 coding DNA: TGTGCCAGCAGACAAACAGGGAATTATGAAAAACTGTTTTTT.

This clone was detected once. The chain is built from TRBV6-4 and TRBJ1-1; 8 bases match TRBD1. This CDR3 has 14 amino acids. With V trimmed by 5 bases and J by 0 bases, 2 bases remained unmatched. Germline V gene lookup returns CDR1 MRHNA and CDR2 SNTAGT. For the CDR3, the DNA is TGTGCCAGCAGTCCAGGGGGCGTGAACACTGAAGCTTTCTTT. Translated: CASSPGGVNTEAFF.

The J gene is TRBJ1-2, the V gene TRBV5-4, with D tentatively TRBD1 (5 bases). CDR3 length equals 15 residues. The V gene lost 0 bases and the J gene lost 6 bases, with 15 bases spanning the gap. CDR1 SGHNT and CDR2 YYREEE come from the germline V gene (reference sequence). The CDR3 protein is CASSLVSREPHGYTF. The CDR3 bases are TGTGCCAGCAGCTTGGTTTCCAGGGAGCCACATGGCTACACCTTC.

By its share, this clone is medium-sized. The chain links TRBV3-1 (or the pseudogene TRBV3-2) to TRBJ2-7; D remains ambiguous. Trimming pared 5 bases from V and 0 bases from J, leaving 2 bases between. This CDR3 is built from 11 residues. From germline, CDR1 is LGHDT and CDR2 YNNKEL (reference sequence). The CDR3 DNA is TGTGCCAGCAGCGTCTCCTACGAGCAGTACTTC. This sequence encodes CASSVSYEQYF.

The chain has TRBV27 and TRBJ2-7, with TRBD1 identical over 12 bases. From germline, CDR1 is MNHEY and CDR2 SMNVEV (reference sequence). Losses at the gene ends were 6 bases for V and 6 bases for J; bases not matched to a gene: 3. The CDR3 is 13 amino acids. CDR3 protein: CASRPGQGAEQYF. DNA for the CDR3: TGTGCCAGCAGGCCGGGACAGGGGGCCGAGCAGTACTTC.

The chain is built from TRBV19 and TRBJ2-7; D might be TRBD1 (5 bases). V shed 5 bases and J shed 2 bases, with 22 bases lying between them. Germline assignment: CDR1 LNHDA and CDR2 SQIVND (reference sequence). CDR3 length: 17 amino acids. CDR3 sequence reads: CASSVSQTGVYAYEQYF. The CDR3 DNA sequence: TGTGCCAGTAGTGTTAGTCAAACAGGAGTTTATGCCTACGAGCAGTACTTC.

The chain carries TRBV19 and TRBJ2-5; unclear D gene. Germline V gene data show CDR1 as LNHDA and CDR2 as SQIVND (reference sequence). CDR3 length: 15 residues. Trimming cost V 7 bases and J 8 bases, with 23 bases left between them. The CDR3 here is CASKNDHSSPVTQYF. CDR3 coding DNA: TGTGCCAGTAAAAATGACCATTCCTCACCCGTAACCCAGTACTTC.

With regard to this clone: A read error may produce the germline difference seen at one junction end. The chain links TRBV2 to TRBJ1-2; 8 positions agree with TRBD1. In germline, CDR1 is SNHLY, CDR2 FYNNEI. This CDR3 region has 12 residues. The CDR3 protein is CASSDTGTGQKF. The CDR3 DNA follows: TGTGCCAGCAGTGACACCGGGACAGGCCAAAAATTC.

This chain links TRBV7-9 with TRBJ2-7, with TRBD1 matching 11 bases. The J segment lost 3 bases and the V segment lost 3 bases, leaving 16 bases of the junction unmatched. Germline loops: CDR1 SEHNR, CDR2 FQNEAQ (reference sequence). CDR3 length: 19 amino acids. The CDR3 nucleotides read TGTGCCAGCAGCTTGGTCACCCGGACAGGGGGCGGGAGGCACTACGAGCAGTACTTC. Protein product: CASSLVTRTGGGRHYEQYF.

The CDR3 here is CASSSRTGKVETQYF. In DNA form, the CDR3 reads TGTGCCAGCAGCTCCCGGACAGGGAAGGTTGAGACCCAGTACTTC. V gene TRBV5-4 combines with J gene TRBJ2-5; 8 bases agree with TRBD1. V shed 3 bases, J shed 5 bases, and the junction held 9 bases outside the gene matches. CDR3 length: 15 residues. Germline V lookup: CDR1 SGHNT, CDR2 YYREEE (reference sequence). Looking up the rest from reference TRBV5-4 and TRBJ2-5 gives the full variable domain: ETGVTQSPTHLIKTRGQQVTLRCSSQSGHNTVSWYQQALGQGPQFIFQYYREEENGRGNFPPRFSGLQFPNYSSELNVNALELDDSALYLCASSSRTGKVETQYFGPGTRLLVL.

The genes are TRBV12-5 and TRBJ2-1; unclear D gene. Germline CDR1 is LGHNT and CDR2 is FRNRAP. The length of the CDR3 is 12 residues. V was shortened by 6 bases and J by 2 bases, with 5 bases between the two germline ends. The CDR3 loop reads CASGTTYNEQFF. The CDR3, as DNA: TGTGCTAGTGGGACAACCTACAATGAGCAGTTCTTC. Variable domain in full (rest from reference TRBV12-5 and TRBJ2-1): DARVTQTPRHKVTEMGQEVTMRCQPILGHNTVFWYRQTMMQGLELLAYFRNRAPLDDSGMPKDRFSAEMPDATLATLKIQPSEPRDSAVYFCASGTTYNEQFFGPGTRLTVL.

The V gene is TRBV9, the J gene TRBJ2-5; D remains unclear. The CDR3 covers 12 residues. V was cut by 2 bases and J by 4 bases, with 6 bases left in between. From germline, CDR1 is SGDLS and CDR2 YYNGEE. Here the CDR3 DNA reads TGTGCCAGCAGCGTGGAGAGAGAGACCCAGTACTTC. As protein: CASSVERETQYF.

The chain carries TRBV24-1 and TRBJ2-1, with 15 bases that match TRBD2. Germline values: CDR1 KGHDR, CDR2 SFDVKD. This CDR3 has 24 residues. V dropped 0 bases and J dropped 4; count of bases not matched to a gene: 21. CDR3 sequence (DNA): TGTGCCACCAGTGATTTGCTAGGACTAGCGGGAGGGCCAAGGGTTTTTCTGAGATACAATGAGCAGTTCTTC. Translated, it gives CATSDLLGLAGGPRVFLRYNEQFF.

V and J are TRBV9 and TRBJ2-5, with D perhaps TRBD2 (5 bases). This CDR3 spans 15 amino acids. The germline V and J ends were trimmed by 0 bases and 4 bases, with 13 bases remaining between them. Germline CDR1 SGDLS, CDR2 YYNGEE. The CDR3 here is CASSVAPGIGETQYF. CDR3 nucleotide sequence: TGTGCCAGCAGCGTAGCCCCGGGGATAGGAGAGACCCAGTACTTC. Full variable domain (outside the CDR3, taken from reference TRBV9 and TRBJ2-5): DSGVTQTPKHLITATGQRVTLRCSPRSGDLSVYWYQQSLDQGLQFLIQYYNGEERAKGNILERFSAQQFPDLHSELNLSSLELGDSALYFCASSVAPGIGETQYFGPGTRLLVL.

In nucleotides, the CDR3 is TGCGCCAGCAGCCGCGATATAGATACGCAGTATTTT. Its translation is CASSRDIDTQYF. V is TRBV4-1 and J is TRBJ2-3, with no clear D. Germline lookup yields CDR1 MGHRA and CDR2 YSYEKL. The CDR3 length is 12 residues. Trimming took off 4 bases at V and 5 bases at J, with 7 bases between the two ends.